This TCR beta chain emerged from a study of identifying expanded T cells in peripheral blood. The CDR3 runs to 15 residues. Trimming left V 5 bases short and J 0 bases short, with 11 bases between. The germline CDR1 and CDR2 sequences are GTSNPN and SVGIG (reference sequence). Comment on this clone: Its antigen remains unknown.

General observations from the study: Over around two and four weeks, about 15 and 19 clones changed, versus 1.2 between replicates.

The assay was immunoSEQ multiplex PCR, and TCRdb's table has in-frame clones only and misses some. Found here are 75,000 to 95,000 clones, roughly 89% of them singletons; the top ten hold 7% to 8.5%. Collection occurred without any documented infections or immune events in donors. The chain links TRBV30 to TRBJ1-6; D is possibly TRBD1 (5 bases). This receptor was obtained from a person between 18 and 70 years old in good health. The sample was blood. Here the CDR3 DNA reads TGTGCCTGGTTGGCAGGGCCCTCCTATAATTCACCCCTCCACTTT. As protein: CAWLAGPSYNSPLHF.